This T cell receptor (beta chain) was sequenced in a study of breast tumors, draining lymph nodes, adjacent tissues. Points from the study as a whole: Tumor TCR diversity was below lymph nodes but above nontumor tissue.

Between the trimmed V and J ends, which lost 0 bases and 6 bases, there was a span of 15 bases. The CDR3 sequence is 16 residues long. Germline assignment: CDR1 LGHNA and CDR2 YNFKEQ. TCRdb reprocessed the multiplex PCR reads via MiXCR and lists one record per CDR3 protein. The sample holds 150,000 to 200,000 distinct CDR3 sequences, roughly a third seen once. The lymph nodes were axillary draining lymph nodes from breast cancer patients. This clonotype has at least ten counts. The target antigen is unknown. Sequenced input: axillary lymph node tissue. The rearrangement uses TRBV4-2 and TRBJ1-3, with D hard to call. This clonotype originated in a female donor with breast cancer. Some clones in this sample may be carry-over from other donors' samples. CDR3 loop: CASSQDQAGAENTIYF. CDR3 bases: TGTGCCAGCAGCCAAGATCAGGCAGGCGCCGAAAACACCATATATTTT.